The clone carrying this T cell receptor beta chain was detected ten times or more. The target antigen is unknown. The sample belongs to a study of molecular identifiers for immune sequencing clone quantification. The study's findings and limits: Spiked TCR RNA from one Jurkat cell reportedly showed up when mixed among around 1 million naive cells.

TCRdb fed the PCR reads into MiXCR, producing one record per CDR3 protein. The sample contains 75,000 to 95,000 distinct CDR3 sequences, about 23% of which appear only once. V lost 5 bases and J lost 3; bases outside the gene matches: 5. Germline V CDR1 and CDR2: SGHVS, FNYEAQ. The CDR3 is 14 amino acids. This clonotype was obtained from a human donor in good health. Some libraries in this study had Jurkat cell RNA spiked in. Sequencing was carried out using naive CD8+ T cells from blood, with Jurkat cell RNA spiked in. Subset noted: FACS-sorted CD8+CD4-CCR7+CD45RA+ naive T cells. This chain links TRBV7-6 with TRBJ2-5; 8 bases agree with TRBD2. The CDR3 coding sequence is TGTGCCAGCAGCCTTAGCGGGAACGAAGAGACCCAGTACTTC. Its protein is CASSLSGNEETQYF.